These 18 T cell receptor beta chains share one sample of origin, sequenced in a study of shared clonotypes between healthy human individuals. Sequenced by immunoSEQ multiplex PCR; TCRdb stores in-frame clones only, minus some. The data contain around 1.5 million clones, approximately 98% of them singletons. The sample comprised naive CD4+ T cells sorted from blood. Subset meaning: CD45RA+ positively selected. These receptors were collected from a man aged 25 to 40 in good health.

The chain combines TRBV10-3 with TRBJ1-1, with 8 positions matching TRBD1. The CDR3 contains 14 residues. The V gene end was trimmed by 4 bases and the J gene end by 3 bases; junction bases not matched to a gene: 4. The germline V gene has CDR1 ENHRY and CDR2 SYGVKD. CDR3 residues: CAISGHRGDTEAFF. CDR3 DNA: TGTGCCATCAGTGGCCACAGGGGGGACACTGAAGCTTTCTTT.

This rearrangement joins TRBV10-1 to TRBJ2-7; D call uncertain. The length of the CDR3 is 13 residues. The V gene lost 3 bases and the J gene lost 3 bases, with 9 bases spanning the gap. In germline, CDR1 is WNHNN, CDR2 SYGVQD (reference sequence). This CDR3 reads CASSDPFDYEQYF. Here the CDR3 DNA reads TGCGCCAGCAGTGATCCTTTTGACTACGAGCAGTACTTC.

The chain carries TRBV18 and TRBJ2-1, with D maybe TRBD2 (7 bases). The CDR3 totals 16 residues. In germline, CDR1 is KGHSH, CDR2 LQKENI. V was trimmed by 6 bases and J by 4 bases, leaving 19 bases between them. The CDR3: CASSTGGSGAYNEQFF. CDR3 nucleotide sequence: TGTGCCAGCTCCACGGGGGGCAGCGGCGCGTACAATGAGCAGTTCTTC.

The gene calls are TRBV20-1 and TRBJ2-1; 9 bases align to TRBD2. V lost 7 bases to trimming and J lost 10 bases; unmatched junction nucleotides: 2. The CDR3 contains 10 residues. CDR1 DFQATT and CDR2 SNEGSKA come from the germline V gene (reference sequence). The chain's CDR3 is CSVGTSEQFF. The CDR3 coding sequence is TGCAGTGTCGGGACTAGCGAGCAGTTCTTC.

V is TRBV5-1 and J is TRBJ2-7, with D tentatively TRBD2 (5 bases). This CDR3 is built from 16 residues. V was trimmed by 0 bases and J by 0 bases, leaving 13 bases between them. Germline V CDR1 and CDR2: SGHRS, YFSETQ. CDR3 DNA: TGCGCCAGCAGCTTGGGAGGGAAGGTCTCCTCCTACGAGCAGTACTTC. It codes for CASSLGGKVSSYEQYF.

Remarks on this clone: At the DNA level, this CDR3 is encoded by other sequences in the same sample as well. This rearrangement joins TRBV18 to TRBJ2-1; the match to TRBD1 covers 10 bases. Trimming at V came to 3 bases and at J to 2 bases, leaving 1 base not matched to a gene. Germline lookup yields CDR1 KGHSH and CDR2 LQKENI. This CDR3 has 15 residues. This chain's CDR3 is CASSPGQGTYNEQFF. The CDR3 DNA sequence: TGTGCCAGCTCACCGGGACAGGGGACCTACAATGAGCAGTTCTTC.

CDR3 nucleotide sequence: TGTGCCAGCTCACCCCCTGGACAGGGAAAGGATACGCAGTATTTT. The encoded protein is CASSPPGQGKDTQYF. J is TRBJ2-3 and V is TRBV18; TRBD1 agrees at 8 bases. CDR3 length: 15 residues. The germline V gene has CDR1 KGHSH and CDR2 LQKENI. The V gene end was trimmed by 3 bases and the J gene end by 6 bases; junction bases not matched to a gene: 8.

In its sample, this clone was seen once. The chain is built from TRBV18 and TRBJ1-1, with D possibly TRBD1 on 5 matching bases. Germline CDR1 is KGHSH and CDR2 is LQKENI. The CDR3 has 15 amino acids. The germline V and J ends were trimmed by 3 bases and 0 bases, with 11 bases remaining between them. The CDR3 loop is CASSPRGNLNTEAFF. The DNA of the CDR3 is TGTGCCAGCTCACCTAGGGGCAACCTGAACACTGAAGCTTTCTTT.

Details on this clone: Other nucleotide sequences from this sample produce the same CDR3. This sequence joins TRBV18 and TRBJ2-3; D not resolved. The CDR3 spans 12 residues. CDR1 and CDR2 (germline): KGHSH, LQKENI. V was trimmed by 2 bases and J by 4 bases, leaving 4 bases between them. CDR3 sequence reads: CASSPTPDTQYF. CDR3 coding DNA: TGTGCCAGCTCACCAACCCCAGATACGCAGTATTTT.

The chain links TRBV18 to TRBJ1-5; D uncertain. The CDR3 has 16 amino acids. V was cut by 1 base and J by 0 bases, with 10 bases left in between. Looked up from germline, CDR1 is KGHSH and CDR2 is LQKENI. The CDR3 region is CASSPLPVYSNQPQHF. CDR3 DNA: TGTGCCAGCTCACCACTGCCAGTTTATAGCAATCAGCCCCAGCATTTT.

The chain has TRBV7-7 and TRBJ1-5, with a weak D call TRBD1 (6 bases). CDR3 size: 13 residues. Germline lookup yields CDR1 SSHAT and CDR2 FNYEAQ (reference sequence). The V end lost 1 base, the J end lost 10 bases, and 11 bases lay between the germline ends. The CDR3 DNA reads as TGTGCCAGCAGCTTAGAAAGGGGGGGACCCCAGCATTTT. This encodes CASSLERGGPQHF.

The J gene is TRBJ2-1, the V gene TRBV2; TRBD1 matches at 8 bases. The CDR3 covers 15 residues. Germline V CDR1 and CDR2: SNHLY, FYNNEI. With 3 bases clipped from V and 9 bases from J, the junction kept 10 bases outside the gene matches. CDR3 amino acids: CASSDPDRAIGEQFF. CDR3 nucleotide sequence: TGTGCCAGCAGTGACCCGGACAGGGCGATTGGTGAGCAGTTCTTC.

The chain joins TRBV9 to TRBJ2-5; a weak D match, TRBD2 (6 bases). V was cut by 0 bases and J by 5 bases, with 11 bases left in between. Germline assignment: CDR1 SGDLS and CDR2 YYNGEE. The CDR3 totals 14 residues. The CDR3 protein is CASSVDGSAETQYF. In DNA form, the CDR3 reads TGTGCCAGCAGCGTAGACGGGAGCGCTGAGACCCAGTACTTC.

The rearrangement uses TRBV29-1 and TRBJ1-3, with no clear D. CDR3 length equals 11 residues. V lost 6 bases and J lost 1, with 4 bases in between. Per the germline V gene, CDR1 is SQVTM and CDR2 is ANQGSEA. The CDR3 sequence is CSVWSGNTIYF. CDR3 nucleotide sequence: TGCAGCGTCTGGTCTGGAAACACCATATATTTT.

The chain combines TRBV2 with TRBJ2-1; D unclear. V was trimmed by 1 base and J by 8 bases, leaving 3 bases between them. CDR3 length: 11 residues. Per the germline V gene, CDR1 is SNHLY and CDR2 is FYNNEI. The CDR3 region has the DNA TGTGCCAGCAGTGAAGGGTATGAGCAGTTCTTC. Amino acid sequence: CASSEGYEQFF.

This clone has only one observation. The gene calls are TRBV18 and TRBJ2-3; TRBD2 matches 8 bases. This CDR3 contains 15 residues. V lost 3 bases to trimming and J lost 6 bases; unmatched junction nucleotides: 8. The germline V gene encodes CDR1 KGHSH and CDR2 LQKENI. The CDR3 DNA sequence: TGTGCCAGCTCACCCCCGCACGGGAGGGGGGATACGCAGTATTTT. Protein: CASSPPHGRGDTQYF.

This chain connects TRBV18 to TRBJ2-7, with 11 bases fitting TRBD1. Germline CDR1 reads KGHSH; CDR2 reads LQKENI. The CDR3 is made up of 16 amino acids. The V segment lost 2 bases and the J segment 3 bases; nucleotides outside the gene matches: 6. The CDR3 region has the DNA TGTGCCAGCTCACCAACGAAGGGACAGGGGGGCTACGAGCAGTACTTC. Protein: CASSPTKGQGGYEQYF.

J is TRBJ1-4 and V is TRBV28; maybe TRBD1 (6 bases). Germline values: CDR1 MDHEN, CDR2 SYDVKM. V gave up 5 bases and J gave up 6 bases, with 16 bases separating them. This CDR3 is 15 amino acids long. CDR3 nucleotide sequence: TGTGCCAGCAGTCGACTCGACAGGAACTATGAAAAACTGTTTTTT. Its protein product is CASSRLDRNYEKLFF.